The 17 T cell receptor beta chains in this list originate from one sample, sequenced in a study of human T cells and chemical hapten exposure. Described time point: patch test 2, 6 weeks after DPC sensitization. The sample's treatment: therapeutic diphenylcyclopropenone sensitization with weekly scalp DPC. TCRdb re-called the RACE reads through MiXCR, storing one row per CDR3 protein. The table lists hundreds of thousands of distinct CDR3 sequences, about 6% of them singletons. Specimen: whole blood, collected in connection with sensitization to the hapten diphenylcyclopropenone (DPC). These receptors all come from a woman between 18 and 29 years old with alopecia areata. Some clones in this sample may be carry-over from other donors' samples.

This clonotype was recorded a few times. The CDR3 bases are TGTGCCAGCAGGGGGACCGCCACAAGTCTAAACTATGGCTACACCTTC. Translated: CASRGTATSLNYGYTF. The chain uses TRBV28 and TRBJ1-2; D may be TRBD1 (5 bases). Trimming cost V 6 bases and J 2 bases, with 19 bases left between them. Per germline, CDR1 MDHEN and CDR2 SYDVKM. The CDR3 runs to 16 residues.

This clonotype was counted between two and nine times. This chain joins TRBV11-1 and TRBJ2-3, with TRBD2 matching over 8 bases. V shed 5 bases and J 3 bases; nucleotides not matched to a gene: 10. Germline CDR1 SGHAT, CDR2 FQDESV (reference sequence). This CDR3 is 16 amino acids long. The CDR3 reads CASSPAWTSSTDTQYF. CDR3 nucleotide sequence: TGTGCCAGCAGCCCCGCCTGGACTAGCTCTACAGATACGCAGTATTTT.

This sequence joins TRBV4-2 and TRBJ2-3; 10 nucleotides match TRBD2. The J segment lost 4 bases and the V segment lost 4 bases, leaving 11 bases of the junction unmatched. Germline values: CDR1 LGHNA, CDR2 YNFKEQ. This CDR3 has 17 residues. The chain's CDR3 is CASSPPPSGGAADTQYF. DNA of the CDR3: TGTGCCAGCAGCCCGCCACCCAGCGGGGGGGCAGCAGATACGCAGTATTTT.

At least ten counts were recorded for this clonotype. This chain links TRBV6-5 with TRBJ1-2; D is possibly TRBD1 (6 bases). There are 14 residues in the CDR3. Trimming pared 5 bases from V and 4 bases from J, leaving 14 bases between. Germline CDR1 reads MNHEY; CDR2 reads SVGAGI. The CDR3 sequence is CASSQETGPYGYTF. In DNA form, the CDR3 reads TGTGCCAGCAGTCAAGAGACAGGTCCCTATGGCTACACCTTC.

This clonotype appeared a few times. The J gene is TRBJ2-6, the V gene TRBV6-5; TRBD1 might be the D (6 bases). CDR1 and CDR2 from the germline V gene are MNHEY and SVGAGI. The germline V and J ends were trimmed by 2 bases and 2 bases, with 7 bases remaining between them. The CDR3 has 15 amino acids. CDR3 region: CASSYGDTGANVLTF. The CDR3 DNA reads TGTGCCAGCAGTTACGGGGACACTGGGGCCAACGTCCTGACTTTC.

This clonotype has just a few counts. This chain connects TRBV7-2 to TRBJ2-3, with TRBD2 matching over 7 bases. CDR3 length: 17 residues. Germline CDR1 SGHTA, CDR2 FQGNSA. V was pared by 1 base and J by 0 bases, with 7 bases of the junction left unmatched. CDR3: CASSLVTSGISTDTQYF. CDR3 DNA sequence: TGTGCCAGCAGCTTAGTAACAAGCGGGATTAGCACAGATACGCAGTATTTT.

This clonotype came up many times. The chain is built from TRBV3-1 and TRBJ1-5, with a tentative D call TRBD1 (6 bases). From germline, CDR1 is LGHDT and CDR2 YNNKEL (reference sequence). V dropped 6 bases and J dropped 2 bases, with 23 bases sitting between them. This CDR3 region has 18 residues. CDR3 coding DNA: TGTGCCAGCAGGCAGTTCAGAACAGGGAGTTGTGGCAATCAGCCCCAGCATTTT. It specifies CASRQFRTGSCGNQPQHF. Combining the CDR3 with reference TRBV3-1 and TRBJ1-5 gives the whole variable domain DTAVSQTPKYLVTQMGNDKSIKCEQNLGHDTMYWYKQDSKKFLKIMFSYNNKELIINETVPNRFSPKSPDKAHLNLHINSLELGDSAVYFCASRQFRTGSCGNQPQHFGDGTRLSIL.

This clonotype was counted between two and nine times. The chain has TRBV4-3 and TRBJ1-2; D call uncertain. Germline V gene sequence: CDR1 LGHNA, CDR2 YSLEER. This CDR3 has 16 residues. With 0 bases removed from V and 0 bases from J, the gap between germline ends came to 11 bases. CDR3 sequence reads: CASSQDPDGSNYGYTF. In nucleotides, the CDR3 is TGCGCCAGCAGCCAAGATCCGGACGGATCTAACTATGGCTACACCTTC.

This clonotype came up many times. This sequence joins TRBV6-6 and TRBJ1-5, with 9 bases identical to TRBD1. The CDR3 loop spans 15 amino acids. CDR1 and CDR2 (germline): MNHNY, SVGAGI (reference sequence). The V gene end was trimmed by 6 bases and the J gene end by 2 bases; junction bases not matched to a gene: 5. CDR3 DNA sequence: TGTGCCAGCAGCTCGGGACAGGGCGGCAATCAGCCCCAGCATTTT. Its protein product is CASSSGQGGNQPQHF.

There are many counts of this clonotype. The J gene is TRBJ1-6, the V gene TRBV5-1; D is perhaps TRBD1 (6 bases). This CDR3 region has 15 residues. Per germline, CDR1 SGHRS and CDR2 YFSETQ. With 0 bases removed from V and 9 bases from J, the gap between germline ends came to 13 bases. CDR3: CASSLEPGVISPLHF. The CDR3 bases are TGCGCCAGCAGCTTGGAGCCAGGGGTAATTTCACCCCTCCACTTT.

The chain links TRBV6-6 to TRBJ1-2; D call uncertain. This CDR3 is built from 17 residues. The V and J ends lost 5 bases and 5 bases respectively, with 24 bases between them. Germline V gene sequence: CDR1 MNHNY, CDR2 SVGAGI (reference sequence). CDR3 region: CASSTRPPDKGPYGYTF. The CDR3 DNA reads TGTGCCAGCAGTACCAGGCCCCCAGACAAAGGACCATATGGCTACACCTTC.

In this sample, this clonotype turned up a few times. This chain links TRBV5-4 with TRBJ2-1; either TRBD1 or TRBD2 may supply D (5 bases each). CDR1 is SGHNT and CDR2 is YYREEE in the germline V gene (reference sequence). The CDR3 is made up of 15 amino acids. Trimming took 2 bases from V and 0 from J, leaving 9 bases between them. The CDR3, as DNA: TGTGCCAGCAGCTTCGGGGCCAGCTCCTACAATGAGCAGTTCTTC. Translated, it gives CASSFGASSYNEQFF.

Many counts were recorded for this clonotype. The chain carries TRBV11-2 and TRBJ1-1; D ambiguous. CDR1 SGHAT and CDR2 FQNNGV come from the germline V gene. V lost 3 bases to trimming and J lost 6 bases, with 11 bases between them. The CDR3 has 13 residues. CDR3 amino acids: CASSFRSEAEAFF. The CDR3 DNA is TGTGCCAGCAGCTTTCGTTCTGAGGCTGAAGCTTTCTTT.

This clonotype was seen ten or more times. CDR3 sequence reads: CASSHHREQITDTQYF. For the CDR3, the DNA is TGTGCCAGCAGCCACCATCGCGAACAGATCACAGATACGCAGTATTTT. This chain joins TRBV3-1 and TRBJ2-3; D is unresolved. V gave up 3 bases and J gave up 2 bases, with 15 bases separating them. The CDR3 extends over 16 amino acids. Germline V gene sequence: CDR1 LGHDT, CDR2 YNNKEL (reference sequence).

In this sample, this clonotype turned up a few times. The chain is built from TRBV7-8 and TRBJ2-4, with TRBD1 identical over 7 bases. Trimming removed 5 bases from V and 10 bases from J; junction bases left unmatched: 11. The CDR3 is 14 amino acids. The germline V gene encodes CDR1 SGHVS and CDR2 FQNEAQ. The CDR3 loop reads CASSPNSDRRIQYF. Written as DNA, the CDR3 is TGTGCCAGCAGCCCAAACTCGGACAGGAGGATTCAGTACTTC.

This clonotype has at least ten counts. The chain uses TRBV2 and TRBJ2-5; no definite D call. Between the trimmed V and J ends, which lost 6 bases and 5 bases, there was a span of 7 bases. The length of the CDR3 is 11 residues. Germline V gives CDR1 SNHLY, CDR2 FYNNEI. The CDR3 DNA sequence: TGTGCCAGCAGCGTTCGGGAGACCCAGTACTTC. Amino acid sequence: CASSVRETQYF.

A note on this clonotype: Sequence at one end of the junction differs from germline and may be a read error. The V call is TRBV7-3, the J call TRBJ2-5; the match to TRBD1 covers 9 bases. The CDR3 is 13 residues long. The germline V gene has CDR1 SGHTA and CDR2 FQGTGA. The CDR3 DNA reads as TGTGCCAGCAGCTTAGACAGGGGGGGCAGTCTGGACTTC. Translated, it gives CASSLDRGGSLDF.